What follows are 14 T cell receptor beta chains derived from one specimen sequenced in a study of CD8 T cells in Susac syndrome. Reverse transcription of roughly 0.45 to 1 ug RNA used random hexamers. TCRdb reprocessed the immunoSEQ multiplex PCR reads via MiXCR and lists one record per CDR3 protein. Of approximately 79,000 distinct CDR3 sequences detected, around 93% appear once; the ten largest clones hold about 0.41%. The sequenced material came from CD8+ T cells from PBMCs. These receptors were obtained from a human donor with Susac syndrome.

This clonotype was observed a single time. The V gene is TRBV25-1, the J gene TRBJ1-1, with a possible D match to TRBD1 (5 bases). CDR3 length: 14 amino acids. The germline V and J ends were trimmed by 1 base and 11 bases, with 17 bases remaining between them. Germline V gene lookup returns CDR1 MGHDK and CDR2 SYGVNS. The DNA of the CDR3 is TGTGCCAGCAGTGAATCCCACAGGCAAGGGGTGGCTTTCTTT. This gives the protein CASSESHRQGVAFF.

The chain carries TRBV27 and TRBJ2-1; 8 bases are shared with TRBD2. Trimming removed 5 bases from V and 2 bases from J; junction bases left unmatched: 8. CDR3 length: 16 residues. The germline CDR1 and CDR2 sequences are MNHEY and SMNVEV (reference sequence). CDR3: CASSLFTSGPYNEQFF. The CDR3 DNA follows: TGTGCCAGCAGTCTATTTACTAGCGGTCCCTACAATGAGCAGTTCTTC.

The CDR3 reads CSAPPSDSYNEQFF. The CDR3 bases are TGCAGTGCCCCACCTAGCGACTCCTACAATGAGCAGTTCTTC. V gene TRBV20-1 combines with J gene TRBJ2-1; D is perhaps TRBD2 (6 bases). Germline V gives CDR1 DFQATT, CDR2 SNEGSKA (reference sequence). The CDR3 spans 14 residues. V was shortened by 6 bases and J by 0 bases, with 12 bases between the two germline ends.

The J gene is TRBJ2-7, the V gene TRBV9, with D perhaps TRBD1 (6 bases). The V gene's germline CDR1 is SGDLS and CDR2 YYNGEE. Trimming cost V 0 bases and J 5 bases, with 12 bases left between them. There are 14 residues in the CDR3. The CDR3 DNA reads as TGTGCCAGCAGCGTAGGGACAGACCTAGACGAGCAGTACTTC. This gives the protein CASSVGTDLDEQYF.

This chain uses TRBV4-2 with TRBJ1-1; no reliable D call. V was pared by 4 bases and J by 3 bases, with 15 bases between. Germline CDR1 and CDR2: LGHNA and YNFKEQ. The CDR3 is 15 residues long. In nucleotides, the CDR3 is TGTGCCAGCAGCCCCGAAACCCTTTCTGACACTGAAGCTTTCTTT. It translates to CASSPETLSDTEAFF.

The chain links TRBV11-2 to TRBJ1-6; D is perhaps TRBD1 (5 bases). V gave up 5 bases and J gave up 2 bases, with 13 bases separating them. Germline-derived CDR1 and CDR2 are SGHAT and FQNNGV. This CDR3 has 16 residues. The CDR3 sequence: CASSPSTVTYNSPLHF. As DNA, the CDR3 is TGTGCCAGCAGCCCGTCGACAGTAACCTATAATTCACCCCTCCACTTT. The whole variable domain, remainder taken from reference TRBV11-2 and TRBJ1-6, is EAGVAQSPRYKIIEKRQSVAFWCNPISGHATLYWYQQILGQGPKLLIQFQNNGVVDDSQLPKDRFSAERLKGVDSTLKIQPAKLEDSAVYLCASSPSTVTYNSPLHFGNGTRLTVT.

In nucleotides, the CDR3 is TGTGCCAGCAGCTTGGGCGCCGGGAGTAGGAACTCCTACAATGAGCAGTTCTTC. Its translation is CASSLGAGSRNSYNEQFF. This chain joins TRBV5-4 and TRBJ2-1; perhaps TRBD2 as D (6 bases). V gave up 0 bases and J gave up 0 bases, with 16 bases separating them. Germline V gene lookup returns CDR1 SGHNT and CDR2 YYREEE (reference sequence). This CDR3 comprises 18 residues.

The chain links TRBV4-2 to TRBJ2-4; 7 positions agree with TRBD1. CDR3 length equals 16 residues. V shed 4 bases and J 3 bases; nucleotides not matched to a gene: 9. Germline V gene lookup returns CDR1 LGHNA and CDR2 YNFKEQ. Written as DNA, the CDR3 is TGTGCCAGCAGCCCGCCTGGCAGGGGGTACAAAAACATTCAGTACTTC. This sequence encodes CASSPPGRGYKNIQYF.

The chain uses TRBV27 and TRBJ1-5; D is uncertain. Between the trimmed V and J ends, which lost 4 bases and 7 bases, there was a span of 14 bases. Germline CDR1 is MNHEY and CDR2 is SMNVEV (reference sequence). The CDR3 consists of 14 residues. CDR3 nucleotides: TGTGCCAGCAGTTCCTCCTCTGTCGGACAGCCCCAGCATTTT. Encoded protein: CASSSSSVGQPQHF.

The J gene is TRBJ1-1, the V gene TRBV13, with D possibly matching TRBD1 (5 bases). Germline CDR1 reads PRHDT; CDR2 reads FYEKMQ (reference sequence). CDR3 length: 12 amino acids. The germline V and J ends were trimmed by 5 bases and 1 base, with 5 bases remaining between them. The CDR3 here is CASSDRNTEAFF. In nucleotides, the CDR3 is TGTGCCAGCAGCGACAGGAACACTGAAGCTTTCTTT.

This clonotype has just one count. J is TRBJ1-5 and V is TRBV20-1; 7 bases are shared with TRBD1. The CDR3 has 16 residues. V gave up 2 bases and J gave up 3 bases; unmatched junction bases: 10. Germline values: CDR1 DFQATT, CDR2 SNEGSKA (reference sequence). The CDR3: CSARNQGQDSNQPQHF. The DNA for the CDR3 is TGCAGTGCTAGAAACCAAGGACAGGACTCCAATCAGCCCCAGCATTTT.

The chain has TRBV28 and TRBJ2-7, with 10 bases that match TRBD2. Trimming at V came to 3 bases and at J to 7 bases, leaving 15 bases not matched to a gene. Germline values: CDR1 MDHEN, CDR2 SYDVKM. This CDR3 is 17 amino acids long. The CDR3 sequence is CASSFRAGGPPFDEQYF. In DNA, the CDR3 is TGTGCCAGCAGTTTCCGAGCGGGAGGGCCCCCCTTTGATGAGCAGTACTTC. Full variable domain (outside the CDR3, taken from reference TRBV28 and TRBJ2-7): DVKVTQSSRYLVKRTGEKVFLECVQDMDHENMFWYRQDPGLGLRLIYFSYDVKMKEKGDIPEGYSVSREKKERFSLILESASTNQTSMYLCASSFRAGGPPFDEQYFGPGTRLTVT.

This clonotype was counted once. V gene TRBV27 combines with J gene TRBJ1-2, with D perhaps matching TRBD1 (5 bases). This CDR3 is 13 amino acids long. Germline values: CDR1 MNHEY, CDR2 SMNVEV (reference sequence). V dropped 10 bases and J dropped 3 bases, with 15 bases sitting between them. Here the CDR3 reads CATWGGSHYGYTF. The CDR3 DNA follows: TGTGCCACCTGGGGGGGGTCCCACTATGGCTACACCTTC.

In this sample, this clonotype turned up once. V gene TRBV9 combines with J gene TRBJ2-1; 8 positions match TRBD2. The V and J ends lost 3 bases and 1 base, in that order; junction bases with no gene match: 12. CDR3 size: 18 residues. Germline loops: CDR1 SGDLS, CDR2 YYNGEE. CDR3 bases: TGTGCCAGCAGCGCGGGGGGGGCTAGCGGGTATTCCTACAATGAGCAGTTCTTC. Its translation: CASSAGGASGYSYNEQFF.